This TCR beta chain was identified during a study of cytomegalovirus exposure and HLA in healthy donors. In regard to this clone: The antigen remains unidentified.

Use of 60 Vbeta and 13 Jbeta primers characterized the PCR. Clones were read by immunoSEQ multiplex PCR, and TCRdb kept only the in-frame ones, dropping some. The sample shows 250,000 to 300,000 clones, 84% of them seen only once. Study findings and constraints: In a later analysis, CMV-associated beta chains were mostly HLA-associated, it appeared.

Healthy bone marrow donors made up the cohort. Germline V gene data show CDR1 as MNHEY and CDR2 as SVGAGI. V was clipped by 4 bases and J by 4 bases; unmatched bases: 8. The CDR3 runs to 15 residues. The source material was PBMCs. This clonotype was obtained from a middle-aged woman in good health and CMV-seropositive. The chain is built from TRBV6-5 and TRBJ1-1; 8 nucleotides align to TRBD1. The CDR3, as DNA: TGTGCCAGCAGTTCCTACTTTACAGGGGGCACTGAAGCTTTCTTT. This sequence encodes CASSSYFTGGTEAFF.